This section outlines one T cell receptor beta chain sequence together with its context. There are 15 residues in the CDR3. The ends lost 2 bases at V and 5 bases at J; junction bases unmatched: 2. The germline V gene encodes CDR1 SGHDT and CDR2 YYEEEE. This sample is drawn from a study of shared clonotypes between healthy human individuals. The repertoire was sequenced with immunoSEQ multiplex PCR; TCRdb's copy has only in-frame clones and lacks some. The sample carries some 580,000 clones, about 96% recorded once. The sample was naive CD4+ T cells sorted from blood. Subset described: CD45RA+ positively selected. The V gene is TRBV5-6, the J gene TRBJ2-2; TRBD2 matches at 11 bases. The clonotype originates from a woman in her 30s in good health. CDR3 coding DNA: TGTGCCAGCAGCTTCTTAGCGGGAGGGACCGGGGAGCTGTTTTTT. Translated: CASSFLAGGTGELFF.